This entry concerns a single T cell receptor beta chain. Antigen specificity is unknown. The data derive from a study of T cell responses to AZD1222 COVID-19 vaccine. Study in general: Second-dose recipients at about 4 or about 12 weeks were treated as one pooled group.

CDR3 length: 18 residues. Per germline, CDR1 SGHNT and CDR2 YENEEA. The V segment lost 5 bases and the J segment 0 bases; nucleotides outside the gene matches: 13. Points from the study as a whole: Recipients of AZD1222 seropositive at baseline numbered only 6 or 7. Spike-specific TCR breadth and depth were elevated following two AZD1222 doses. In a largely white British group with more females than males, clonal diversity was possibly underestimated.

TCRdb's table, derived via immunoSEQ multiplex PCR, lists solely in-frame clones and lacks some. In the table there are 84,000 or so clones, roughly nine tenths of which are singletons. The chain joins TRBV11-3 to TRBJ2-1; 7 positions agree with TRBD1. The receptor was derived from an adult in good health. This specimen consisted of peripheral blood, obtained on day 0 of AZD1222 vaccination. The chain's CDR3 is CASSPGTGTAYSYNEQFF. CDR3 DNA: TGTGCCAGCAGCCCCGGGACCGGGACAGCCTACTCCTACAATGAGCAGTTCTTC. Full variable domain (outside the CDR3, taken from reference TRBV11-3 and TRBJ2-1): EAGVVQSPRYKIIEKKQPVAFWCNPISGHNTLYWYLQNLGQGPELLIRYENEEAVDDSQLPKDRFSAERLKGVDSTLKIQPAELGDSAVYLCASSPGTGTAYSYNEQFFGPGTRLTVL.